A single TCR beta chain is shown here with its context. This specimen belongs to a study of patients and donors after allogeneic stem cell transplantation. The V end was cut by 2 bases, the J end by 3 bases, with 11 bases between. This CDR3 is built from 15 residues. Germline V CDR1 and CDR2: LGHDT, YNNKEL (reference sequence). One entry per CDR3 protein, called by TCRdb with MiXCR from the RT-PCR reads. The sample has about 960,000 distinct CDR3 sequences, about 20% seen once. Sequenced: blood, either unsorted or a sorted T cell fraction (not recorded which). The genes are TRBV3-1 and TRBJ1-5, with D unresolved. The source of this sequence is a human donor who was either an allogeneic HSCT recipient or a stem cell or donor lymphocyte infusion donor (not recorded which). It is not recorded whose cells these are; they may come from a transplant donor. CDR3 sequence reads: CASSQSQSDNQPQHF. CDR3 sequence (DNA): TGTGCCAGCAGCCAATCCCAGTCGGACAATCAGCCCCAGCATTTT.